This record looks at one TCR beta chain sequence and its context. Its antigen is still unknown. The data originate from a study of OX40 agonist ivuxolimab in advanced cancers. On the study more broadly: Eligibility admitted prior anti-PD-1, anti-PD-L1 or anti-CTLA-4 therapy; approximately 40% had some.

This CDR3 comprises 16 residues. The V end lost 0 bases, the J end lost 4 bases, and 13 bases lay between the germline ends. Per the germline V gene, CDR1 is SGHDT and CDR2 is YYEEEE. Generated by immunoSEQ multiplex PCR, the TCRdb table keeps only in-frame clones and is missing some. The sample lists 75,000 to 90,000 clones, more than 80% occurring once. Findings and limits, study-wide: Some of the lowest clonal expansion was seen in partial responders at 0.1-3.0 mg/kg.

The input for sequencing was CD4+ or CD8+ T cells sorted from blood, taken in a trial of the OX40 agonist ivuxolimab. The receptor comes from an adult with an advanced solid tumor such as melanoma, head and neck, liver or kidney cancer. The gene calls are TRBV5-6 and TRBJ2-2; TRBD2 might be the D (6 bases). The CDR3 region has the DNA TGTGCCAGCAGCTTGGTTTATGCCGGGAGCACCGGGGAGCTGTTTTTT. It is translated as CASSLVYAGSTGELFF. The variable domain in full, with the rest retrieved from reference TRBV5-6 and TRBJ2-2, is DAGVTQSPTHLIKTRGQQVTLRCSPKSGHDTVSWYQQALGQGPQFIFQYYEEEERQRGNFPDRFSGHQFPNYSSELNVNALLLGDSALYLCASSLVYAGSTGELFFGEGSRLTVL.